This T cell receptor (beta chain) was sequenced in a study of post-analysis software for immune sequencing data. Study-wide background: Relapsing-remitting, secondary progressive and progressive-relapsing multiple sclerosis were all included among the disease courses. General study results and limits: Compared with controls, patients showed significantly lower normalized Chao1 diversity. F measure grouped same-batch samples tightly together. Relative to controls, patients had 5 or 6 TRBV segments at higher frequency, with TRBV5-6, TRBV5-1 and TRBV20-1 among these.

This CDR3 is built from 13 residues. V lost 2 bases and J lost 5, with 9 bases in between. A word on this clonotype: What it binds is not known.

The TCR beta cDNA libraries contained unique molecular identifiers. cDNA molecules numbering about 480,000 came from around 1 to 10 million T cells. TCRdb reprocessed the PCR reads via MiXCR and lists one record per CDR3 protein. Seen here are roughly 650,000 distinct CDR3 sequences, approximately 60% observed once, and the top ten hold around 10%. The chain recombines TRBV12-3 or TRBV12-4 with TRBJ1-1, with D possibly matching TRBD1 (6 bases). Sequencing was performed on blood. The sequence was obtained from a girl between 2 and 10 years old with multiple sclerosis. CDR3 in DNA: TGTGCCAGCAGTTTACAGGGGAGGACTGAAGCTTTCTTT. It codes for CASSLQGRTEAFF.